The next 9 T cell receptor beta chains were all read from a single sample in a study of OX40 agonist ivuxolimab in advanced cancers. TCRdb's table, derived via immunoSEQ multiplex PCR, lists solely in-frame clones and lacks some. The sample yields over 95,000 clones, roughly 91% seen once. Sequencing used CD4+ or CD8+ T cells sorted from blood, obtained in a trial of the OX40 agonist ivuxolimab. The receptors derive from an adult with an advanced solid tumor such as melanoma, head and neck, liver or kidney cancer.

This CDR3 is CASSLGDRQETQYF. The CDR3, as DNA: TGTGCCAGCAGCTTGGGGGACAGACAAGAGACCCAGTACTTC. V usage is TRBV7-9 and J usage is TRBJ2-5; TRBD1 matches at 7 bases. CDR3 length: 14 amino acids. V lost 3 bases and J lost 2; bases outside the gene matches: 3. Germline V gene lookup returns CDR1 SEHNR and CDR2 FQNEAQ (reference sequence). The full variable domain, its missing parts supplied by reference TRBV7-9 and TRBJ2-5, is DTGVSQNPRHKITKRGQNVTFRCDPISEHNRLYWYRQTLGQGPEFLTYFQNEAQLEKSRLLSDRFSAERPKGSFSTLEIQRTEQGDSAMYLCASSLGDRQETQYFGPGTRLLVL.

The rearrangement links TRBV6-6 to TRBJ2-7; D uncertain. This CDR3 has 13 residues. V gave up 5 bases and J gave up 3 bases, with 11 bases separating them. Germline V gives CDR1 MNHNY, CDR2 SVGAGI (reference sequence). The chain's CDR3 is CASSRERYYEQYF. The DNA for the CDR3 is TGTGCCAGCAGTAGAGAAAGATACTACGAGCAGTACTTC.

This sequence joins TRBV5-1 and TRBJ2-2, with 7 bases aligning to TRBD2. CDR3 length equals 18 residues. V lost 4 bases to trimming and J lost 4 bases; unmatched junction nucleotides: 16. Germline V gives CDR1 SGHRS, CDR2 YFSETQ. The CDR3 spells CASSPGSIASGITGELFF. The CDR3 DNA is TGCGCCAGCAGCCCGGGGAGTATAGCTAGCGGAATCACCGGGGAGCTGTTTTTT.

J is TRBJ1-5 and V is TRBV6-6; D not certain. V dropped 5 bases and J dropped 3 bases, with 17 bases sitting between them. This CDR3 has 16 amino acids. Germline CDR1 and CDR2: MNHNY and SVGAGI (reference sequence). The chain's CDR3 is CASSPPFRSYNQPQHF. For the CDR3, the DNA is TGTGCCAGCAGTCCTCCGTTTAGAAGCTACAATCAGCCCCAGCATTTT.

The chain links TRBV30 to TRBJ1-6; the D is unclear. CDR3 length equals 12 residues. Germline V gene sequence: CDR1 GTSNPN, CDR2 SVGIG (reference sequence). The germline V and J ends were trimmed by 2 bases and 11 bases, with 10 bases remaining between them. CDR3 sequence (DNA): TGTGCCTGGAGTCCCCCAGTCGCACCCCTCCACTTT. The encoded protein is CAWSPPVAPLHF. Full variable domain (rest looked up from reference TRBV30 and TRBJ1-6): SQTIHQWPATLVQPVGSPLSLECTVEGTSNPNLYWYRQAAGRGLQLLFYSVGIGQISSEVPQNLSASRPQDRQFILSSKKLLLSDSGFYLCAWSPPVAPLHFGNGTRLTVT.

In DNA form, the CDR3 reads TGCGCCAGCAGCACCGGTGATAGCAATCAGCCCCAGCATTTT. This sequence encodes CASSTGDSNQPQHF. V usage is TRBV5-1 and J usage is TRBJ1-5; D remains ambiguous. This CDR3 spans 14 amino acids. The germline CDR1 and CDR2 sequences are SGHRS and YFSETQ. The V end lost 4 bases, the J end lost 0 bases, and 8 bases lay between the germline ends.

The chain is built from TRBV27 and TRBJ2-7; a possible D gene is TRBD1 (6 bases). The CDR3 loop spans 13 amino acids. V was trimmed by 5 bases and J by 7 bases, leaving 15 bases between them. Per the germline V gene, CDR1 is MNHEY and CDR2 is SMNVEV (reference sequence). The CDR3 sequence is CASSRQGHREQYF. The CDR3 DNA is TGTGCCAGCAGTCGCCAGGGGCATCGTGAGCAGTACTTC.

In nucleotides, the CDR3 is TGTGCCATCAGTGAGTCTAGCGGACACTACGAGCAGTACTTC. Protein sequence: CAISESSGHYEQYF. The chain is built from TRBV10-3 and TRBJ2-7; D may be TRBD2 (6 bases). The CDR3 runs 14 residues. Trimming shortened V by 0 bases and J by 3 bases, and 9 bases separated the two germline ends. The germline gives CDR1 ENHRY, CDR2 SYGVKD.

The chain is built from TRBV9 and TRBJ2-2; D unclear. Germline CDR1 is SGDLS and CDR2 is YYNGEE. The V end was cut by 0 bases, the J end by 0 bases, with 3 bases between. There are 14 residues in the CDR3. The CDR3 bases are TGTGCCAGCAGCGTAGTTCCGAACACCGGGGAGCTGTTTTTT. Translating gives CASSVVPNTGELFF.